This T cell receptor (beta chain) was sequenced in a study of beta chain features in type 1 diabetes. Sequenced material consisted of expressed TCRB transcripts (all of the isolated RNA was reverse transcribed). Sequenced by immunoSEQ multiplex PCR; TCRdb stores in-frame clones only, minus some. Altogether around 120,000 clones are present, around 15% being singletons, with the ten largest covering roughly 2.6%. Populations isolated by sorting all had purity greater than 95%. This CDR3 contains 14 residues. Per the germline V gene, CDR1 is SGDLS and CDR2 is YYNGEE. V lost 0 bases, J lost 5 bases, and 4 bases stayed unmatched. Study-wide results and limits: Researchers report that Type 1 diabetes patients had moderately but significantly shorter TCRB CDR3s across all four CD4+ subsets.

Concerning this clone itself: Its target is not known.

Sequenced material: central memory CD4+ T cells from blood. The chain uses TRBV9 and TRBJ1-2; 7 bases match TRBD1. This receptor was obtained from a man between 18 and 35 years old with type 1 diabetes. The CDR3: CASSVGDRMYGYTF. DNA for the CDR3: TGTGCCAGCAGCGTAGGGGACAGAATGTATGGCTACACCTTC.